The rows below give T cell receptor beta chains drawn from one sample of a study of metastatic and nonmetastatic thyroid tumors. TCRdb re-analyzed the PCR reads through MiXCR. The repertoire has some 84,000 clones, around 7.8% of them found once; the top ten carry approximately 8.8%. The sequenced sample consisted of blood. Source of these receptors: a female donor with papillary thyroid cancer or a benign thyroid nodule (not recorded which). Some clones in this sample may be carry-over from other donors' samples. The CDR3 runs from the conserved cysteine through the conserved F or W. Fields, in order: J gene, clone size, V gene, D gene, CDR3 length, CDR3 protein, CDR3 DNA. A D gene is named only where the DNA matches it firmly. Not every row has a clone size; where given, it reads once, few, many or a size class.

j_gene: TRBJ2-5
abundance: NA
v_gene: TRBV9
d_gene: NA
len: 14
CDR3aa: CASSVDGRGETQYF
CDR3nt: TGTGCCAGCAGCGTAGATGGGAGGGGGGAGACCCAGTACTTC

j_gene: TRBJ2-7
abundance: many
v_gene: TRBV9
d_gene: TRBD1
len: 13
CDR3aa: CASSGQGAYEQYF
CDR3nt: TGTGCCAGCAGCGGTCAGGGGGCTTACGAGCAGTACTTC

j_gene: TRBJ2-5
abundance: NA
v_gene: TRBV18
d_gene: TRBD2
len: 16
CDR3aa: CASSPSSGGAQETQYF
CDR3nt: TGTGCCAGCTCGCCTTCTAGCGGGGGCGCCCAAGAGACCCAGTACTTC

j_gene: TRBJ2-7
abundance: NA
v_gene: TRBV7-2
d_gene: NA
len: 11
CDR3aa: CASSFAREQYF
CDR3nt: TGTGCCAGCAGCTTCGCACGGGAGCAGTACTTC

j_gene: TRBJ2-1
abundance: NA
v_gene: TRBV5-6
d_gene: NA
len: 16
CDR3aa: CASSRVGQPSYNEQFF
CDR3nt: TGTGCCAGCAGCCGTGTCGGACAGCCGTCCTACAATGAGCAGTTCTTC

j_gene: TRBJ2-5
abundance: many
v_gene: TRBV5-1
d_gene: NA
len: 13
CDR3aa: CATGRLAEETQYF
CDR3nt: TGCGCCACCGGACGGCTAGCAGAAGAGACCCAGTACTTC

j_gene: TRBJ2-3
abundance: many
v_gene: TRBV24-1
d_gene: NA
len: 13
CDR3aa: CATSDRDTDTQYF
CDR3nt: TGTGCCACCAGTGACAGGGACACAGATACGCAGTATTTT

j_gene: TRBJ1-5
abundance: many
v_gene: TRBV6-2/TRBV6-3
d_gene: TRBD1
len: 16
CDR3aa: CASSLQGAMGNQPQHF
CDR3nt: TGTGCCAGCAGTCTACAGGGGGCCATGGGCAATCAGCCCCAGCATTTT

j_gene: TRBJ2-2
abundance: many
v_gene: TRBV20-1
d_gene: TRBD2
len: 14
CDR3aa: CSARLAGATGELFF
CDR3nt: TGCAGTGCACGACTAGCGGGGGCCACCGGGGAGCTGTTTTTT

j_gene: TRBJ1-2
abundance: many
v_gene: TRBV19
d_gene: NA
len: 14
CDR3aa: CASKDLSLGGGYTF
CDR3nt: TGTGCCAGTAAGGACTTAAGTCTAGGTGGGGGCTACACCTTC

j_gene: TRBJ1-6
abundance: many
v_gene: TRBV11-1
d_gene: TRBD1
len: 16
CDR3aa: CASSSSPDRLVSPLHF
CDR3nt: TGTGCCAGCAGCAGTAGCCCGGACAGGCTGGTTTCACCCCTCCACTTT

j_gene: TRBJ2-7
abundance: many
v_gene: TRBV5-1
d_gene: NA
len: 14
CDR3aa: CASSLGTVSYEQYF
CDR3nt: TGCGCCAGCAGCTTGGGGACGGTGTCCTACGAGCAGTACTTC

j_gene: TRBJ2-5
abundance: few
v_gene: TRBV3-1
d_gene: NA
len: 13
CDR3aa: CASSQIQRETQYF
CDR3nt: TGTGCCAGCAGCCAAATACAGCGTGAGACCCAGTACTTC

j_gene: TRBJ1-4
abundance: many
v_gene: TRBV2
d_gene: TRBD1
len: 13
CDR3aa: CASGINRGEKLFF
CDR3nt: TGTGCCAGCGGAATTAACAGGGGCGAAAAACTGTTTTTT

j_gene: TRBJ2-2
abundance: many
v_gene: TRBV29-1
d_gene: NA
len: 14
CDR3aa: CSVDRGQGTGELFF
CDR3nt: TGCAGCGTTGACCGGGGGCAAGGAACCGGGGAGCTGTTTTTT

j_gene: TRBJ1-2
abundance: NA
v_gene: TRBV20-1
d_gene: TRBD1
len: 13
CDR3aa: CSARGQGGYGYTF
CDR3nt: TGCAGTGCTAGGGGACAGGGGGGGTATGGCTACACCTTC

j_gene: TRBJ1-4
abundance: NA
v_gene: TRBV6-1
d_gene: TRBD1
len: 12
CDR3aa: CARQGRGRKTVF
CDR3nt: TGCGCCAGACAGGGAAGGGGACGAAAAACTGTTTTT

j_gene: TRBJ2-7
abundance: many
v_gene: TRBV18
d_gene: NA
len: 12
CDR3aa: CASSSTSYEQYF
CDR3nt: TGTGCCAGCTCGAGCACCTCCTACGAGCAGTACTTC

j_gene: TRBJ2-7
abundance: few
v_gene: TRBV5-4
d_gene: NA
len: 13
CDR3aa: CASSLQGSYEQYF
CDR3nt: TGTGCCAGCAGCTTGCAGGGGTCCTACGAGCAGTACTTC

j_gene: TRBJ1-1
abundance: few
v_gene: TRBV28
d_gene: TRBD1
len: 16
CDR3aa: CASSLDRTGKSTEAFF
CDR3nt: TGTGCCAGCAGTTTAGACCGGACAGGCAAGAGCACTGAAGCTTTCTTT

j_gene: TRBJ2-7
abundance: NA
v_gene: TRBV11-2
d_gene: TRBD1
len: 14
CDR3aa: CASSPGQVAYEQYF
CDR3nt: TGTGCCAGCAGCCCAGGACAGGTCGCCTACGAGCAGTACTTC

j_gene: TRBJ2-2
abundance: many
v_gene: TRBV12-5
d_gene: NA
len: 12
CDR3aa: CASGLVTGELFF
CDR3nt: TGTGCTAGTGGTTTGGTAACCGGGGAGCTGTTTTTT

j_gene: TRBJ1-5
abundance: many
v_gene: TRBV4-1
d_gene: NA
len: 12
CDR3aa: CASSQGGVPQHF
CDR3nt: TGCGCCAGCAGCCAAGGGGGCGTTCCCCAGCATTTT

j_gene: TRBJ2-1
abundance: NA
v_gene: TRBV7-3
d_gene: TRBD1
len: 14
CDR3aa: CASSRGTGSNEQFF
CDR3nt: TGTGCCAGCAGCCGAGGGACAGGTTCCAATGAGCAGTTCTTC

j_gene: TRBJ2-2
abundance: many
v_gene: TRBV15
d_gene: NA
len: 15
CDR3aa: CATSQQGAVTGELFF
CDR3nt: TGTGCCACCAGCCAACAAGGGGCAGTCACCGGGGAGCTGTTTTTT

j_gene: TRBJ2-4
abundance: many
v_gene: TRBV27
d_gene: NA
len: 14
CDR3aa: CASSQGRGFNIQYF
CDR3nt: TGTGCCAGCAGTCAGGGCCGGGGGTTCAACATTCAGTACTTC

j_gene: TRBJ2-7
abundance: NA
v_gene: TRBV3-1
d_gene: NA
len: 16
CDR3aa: CASSKGRTGLRYEQYF
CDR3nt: TGTGCCAGCAGCAAAGGGCGGACCGGACTACGCTACGAGCAGTACTTC

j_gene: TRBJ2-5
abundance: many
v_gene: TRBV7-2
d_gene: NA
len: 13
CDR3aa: CASSIVGQETQYF
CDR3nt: TGTGCCAGCAGCATCGTCGGACAAGAGACCCAGTACTTC

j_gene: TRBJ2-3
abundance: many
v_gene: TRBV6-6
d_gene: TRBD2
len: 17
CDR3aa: CASSYLGTGLAADTQYF
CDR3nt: TGTGCCAGCAGTTACTTGGGGACGGGACTAGCGGCAGATACGCAGTATTTT

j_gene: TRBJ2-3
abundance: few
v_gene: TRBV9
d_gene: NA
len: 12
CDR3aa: CASSVAGDTQYF
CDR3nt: TGTGCCAGCAGCGTAGCTGGAGATACGCAGTATTTT

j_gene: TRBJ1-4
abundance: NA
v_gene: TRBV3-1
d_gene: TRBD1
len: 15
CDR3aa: CASSLYRGPPEKLFF
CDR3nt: TGTGCCAGCAGCCTGTACAGGGGGCCCCCCGAAAAACTGTTTTTT

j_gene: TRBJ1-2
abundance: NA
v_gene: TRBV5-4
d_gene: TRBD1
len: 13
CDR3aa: CASRAGGAYGYTF
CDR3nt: TGTGCCAGCAGGGCAGGGGGCGCCTATGGCTACACCTTC

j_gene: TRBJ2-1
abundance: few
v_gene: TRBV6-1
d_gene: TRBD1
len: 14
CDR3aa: CASRPPQGVHEQFF
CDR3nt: TGTGCCAGCAGGCCCCCGCAGGGGGTTCATGAGCAGTTCTTC

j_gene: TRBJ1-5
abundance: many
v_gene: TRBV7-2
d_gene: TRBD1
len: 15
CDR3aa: CASSLAGQAFQPQHF
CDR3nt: TGTGCCAGCAGCTTAGCGGGACAGGCTTTCCAGCCCCAGCATTTT

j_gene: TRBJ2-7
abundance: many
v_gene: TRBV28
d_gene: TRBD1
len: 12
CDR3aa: CASRKTGFQQYF
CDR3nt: TGTGCCAGCAGAAAGACAGGGTTTCAGCAGTACTTC

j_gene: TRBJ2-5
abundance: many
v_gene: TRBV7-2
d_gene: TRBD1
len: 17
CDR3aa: CASSLASRDRLQETQYF
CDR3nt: TGTGCCAGCAGCTTAGCTTCCCGGGACAGGCTACAAGAGACCCAGTACTTC

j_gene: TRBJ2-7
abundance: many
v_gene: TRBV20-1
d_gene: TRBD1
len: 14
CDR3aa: CSASLNRGGYEQYF
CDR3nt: TGCAGTGCTAGTCTCAACAGGGGTGGCTACGAGCAGTACTTC

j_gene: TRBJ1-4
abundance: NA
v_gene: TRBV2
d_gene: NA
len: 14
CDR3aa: CASSRDIGNEKLFF
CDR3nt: TGTGCCAGCAGCCGAGACATTGGTAATGAAAAACTGTTTTTT